In this sample, the clone carrying this TCR beta chain turned up many times. The sample originates from a study of T-cell memory formation after mild COVID-19. V lost 0 bases and J lost 0, with 11 bases in between. The CDR3 is made up of 16 amino acids. The V gene's germline CDR1 is SGHDT and CDR2 YYEEEE. TCR alpha and TCR beta cDNA libraries carrying sample barcodes and UMIs came from 5'RACE with constant-segment primers. Via MiXCR, TCRdb re-called the 5' RACE reads, giving one row per CDR3 protein. Among approximately 300,000 distinct CDR3 sequences listed, more than 15% were seen once. The J gene is TRBJ2-3, the V gene TRBV5-6, with D hard to call. Sequencing input: PBMCs or a T cell subset sorted from them (not recorded which). This receptor was obtained from a man aged 18 to 35 who had mild COVID-19 (a few samples of this study predate the infection). Cell type and time point are not known. The CDR3: CASSLVKRRSTDTQYF. Written as DNA, the CDR3 is TGTGCCAGCAGCTTGGTTAAGAGACGTAGCACAGATACGCAGTATTTT. Full variable domain (missing parts from reference TRBV5-6 and TRBJ2-3): DAGVTQSPTHLIKTRGQQVTLRCSPKSGHDTVSWYQQALGQGPQFIFQYYEEEERQRGNFPDRFSGHQFPNYSSELNVNALLLGDSALYLCASSLVKRRSTDTQYFGPGTRLTVL.